The 24 T cell receptor beta chains presented below share a single source sample, sequenced in a study of cytomegalovirus exposure and HLA in healthy donors. Vbeta (60) and Jbeta (13) primers were used in the PCR. This table comes from immunoSEQ multiplex PCR, and its TCRdb copy is limited to in-frame clones, with some not included. The profile shows fewer than 200,000 clones, roughly 70% of them singletons. The sample taken for sequencing was PBMCs. The receptors derive from a woman between 45 and 65 years old in good health and CMV-seropositive.

The chain joins TRBV2 to TRBJ1-2; a possible D gene is TRBD1 (5 bases). This CDR3 comprises 15 residues. Germline V gives CDR1 SNHLY, CDR2 FYNNEI. Trimming stripped 5 bases from V and 0 bases from J, with 13 bases between. CDR3 DNA sequence: TGTGCCAGCAGTAGAGGACATGGGACTAACTATGGCTACACCTTC. This codes for CASSRGHGTNYGYTF.

This chain uses TRBV5-4 with TRBJ1-2, with a possible D match to TRBD1 (6 bases). CDR1 and CDR2 from the germline V gene are SGHNT and YYREEE (reference sequence). This CDR3 has 16 residues. V lost 4 bases, J lost 0 bases, and 16 bases lay in between. Written as DNA, the CDR3 is TGTGCCAGCAGCCTTGGATCGGGGGGCGCTAACTATGGCTACACCTTC. Translation: CASSLGSGGANYGYTF.

This sequence joins TRBV7-8 and TRBJ2-7, with TRBD1 as a possible D gene (5 bases). The CDR3 covers 13 residues. Trimming removed 5 bases from V and 4 bases from J, with 12 bases in between. Looked up from germline, CDR1 is SGHVS and CDR2 is FQNEAQ. CDR3 region: CASSKGHAYEQYF. DNA of the CDR3: TGTGCCAGCAGCAAGGGGCATGCATACGAGCAGTACTTC.

This chain links TRBV7-6 with TRBJ1-6; TRBD1 might be the D (6 bases). The V gene lost 4 bases and the J gene lost 5 bases, with 12 bases spanning the gap. The CDR3 totals 15 residues. CDR1 is SGHVS, CDR2 FNYEAQ, per germline. CDR3 bases: TGTGCCAGCAGCTCCAACAGGGCAGATAATTCACCCCTCCACTTT. It encodes CASSSNRADNSPLHF.

The chain joins TRBV5-1 to TRBJ1-1, with 10 positions matching TRBD1. The CDR3 runs to 14 residues. The germline V gene has CDR1 SGHRS and CDR2 YFSETQ. With V trimmed by 4 bases and J by 3 bases, 3 bases remained unmatched. CDR3 sequence (DNA): TGCGCCAGCAGCCCCGGGACAGGGGACACTGAAGCTTTCTTT. Translation: CASSPGTGDTEAFF.

In this sample, this clone turned up a few times. The chain is built from TRBV5-1 and TRBJ1-3, with TRBD1 matching 10 bases. From germline, CDR1 is SGHRS and CDR2 YFSETQ. The CDR3 is 15 amino acids. The J segment lost 3 bases and the V segment lost 4 bases, leaving 4 bases of the junction unmatched. The CDR3 is CASSRDRGLGNTIYF. Written as DNA, the CDR3 is TGCGCCAGCAGCCGCGACAGGGGGCTTGGAAACACCATATATTTT.

This clone was observed a few times. V usage is TRBV4-1 and J usage is TRBJ2-7; tentative D call: TRBD2 (5 bases). Germline CDR1 MGHRA, CDR2 YSYEKL. This CDR3 contains 14 residues. The V end lost 4 bases, the J end lost 2 bases, and 12 bases lay between the germline ends. As DNA, the CDR3 is TGCGCCAGCAGCCGCGGACTTAGGACCTACGAGCAGTACTTC. The encoded protein is CASSRGLRTYEQYF.

The chain employs TRBV7-9 and TRBJ2-7, with TRBD2 matching over 10 bases. CDR3 size: 15 residues. Trimming removed 3 bases from V and 2 bases from J; junction bases left unmatched: 4. Per germline, CDR1 SEHNR and CDR2 FQNEAQ (reference sequence). Written as DNA, the CDR3 is TGTGCCAGCAGCTTCACTAGCGGGGCAACCTACGAGCAGTACTTC. This sequence encodes CASSFTSGATYEQYF. The full variable domain, in which reference TRBV7-9 and TRBJ2-7 provide the parts outside the CDR3, is DTGVSQNPRHKITKRGQNVTFRCDPISEHNRLYWYRQTLGQGPEFLTYFQNEAQLEKSRLLSDRFSAERPKGSFSTLEIQRTEQGDSAMYLCASSFTSGATYEQYFGPGTRLTVT.

In DNA, the CDR3 is TGTGCCACCAGCAGAGATCGAGGGCATACCCAGCATTTT. It encodes CATSRDRGHTQHF. The chain has TRBV15 and TRBJ1-5, with unresolved D. The V gene's germline CDR1 is LNHNV and CDR2 YYDKDF (reference sequence). Between the trimmed V and J ends, which lost 0 bases and 11 bases, there was a span of 11 bases. The CDR3 is 13 residues long.

In nucleotides, the CDR3 is TGTGCTAGTGGTTTGAGCCTAGCGGGGACTCAGAGCGGGGAGCTGTTTTTT. Translation gives CASGLSLAGTQSGELFF. The V and J genes are TRBV12-5 and TRBJ2-2, with TRBD2 identical over 9 bases. Per germline, CDR1 LGHNT and CDR2 FRNRAP. V shed 2 bases, J shed 7 bases, and the junction held 11 bases outside the gene matches. This CDR3 contains 17 residues.

The count of this clone is one. The rearrangement uses TRBV19 and TRBJ2-7; 8 bases line up with TRBD1. The CDR3 consists of 14 residues. Germline values: CDR1 LNHDA, CDR2 SQIVND (reference sequence). The V gene end was trimmed by 6 bases and the J gene end by 2 bases; junction bases not matched to a gene: 6. CDR3 bases: TGTGCCAGTAGCCGGGACAGGCGTCCCTACGAGCAGTACTTC. This codes for CASSRDRRPYEQYF.

The chain combines TRBV9 with TRBJ2-2; 8 nucleotides line up with TRBD1. The CDR3 runs 17 residues. Unmatched junction bases numbered 13, after V lost 3 bases and J lost 6 bases. Germline V gene lookup returns CDR1 SGDLS and CDR2 YYNGEE. CDR3 residues: CASSALAGGGKAGELFF. Written as DNA, the CDR3 is TGTGCCAGCAGCGCCTTAGCAGGGGGCGGTAAGGCCGGGGAGCTGTTTTTT.

This sequence joins TRBV5-1 and TRBJ2-5; 10 bases are shared with TRBD1. The V and J ends lost 3 bases and 3 bases, in that order; junction bases with no gene match: 2. This CDR3 is built from 14 residues. CDR1 SGHRS and CDR2 YFSETQ come from the germline V gene. Here the CDR3 reads CASSWDRGEETQYF. The CDR3, as DNA: TGCGCCAGCAGCTGGGACAGGGGTGAAGAGACCCAGTACTTC. Full variable domain (outside the CDR3, taken from reference TRBV5-1 and TRBJ2-5): KAGVTQTPRYLIKTRGQQVTLSCSPISGHRSVSWYQQTPGQGLQFLFEYFSETQRNKGNFPGRFSGRQFSNSRSEMNVSTLELGDSALYLCASSWDRGEETQYFGPGTRLLVL.

This clone was seen only a few times. The chain is built from TRBV7-9 and TRBJ1-2; possibly TRBD1 for D (6 bases). V was clipped by 5 bases and J by 5 bases, with 15 bases between them. CDR1 and CDR2 from the germline V gene are SEHNR and FQNEAQ (reference sequence). CDR3 size: 14 residues. The CDR3 nucleotides read TGTGCCAGCAGCCTACAGGGCGCAGGTTATGGCTACACCTTC. Translating gives CASSLQGAGYGYTF. The full variable domain, completed using reference TRBV7-9 and TRBJ1-2, is DTGVSQNPRHKITKRGQNVTFRCDPISEHNRLYWYRQTLGQGPEFLTYFQNEAQLEKSRLLSDRFSAERPKGSFSTLEIQRTEQGDSAMYLCASSLQGAGYGYTFGSGTRLTVV.

The J gene is TRBJ2-7, the V gene TRBV10-3, with TRBD1 matching over 10 bases. Trimming removed 6 bases from V and 6 bases from J; junction bases left unmatched: 8. In germline, CDR1 is ENHRY, CDR2 SYGVKD. The CDR3 extends over 14 amino acids. Written as DNA, the CDR3 is TGTGCCATCAGGGGGACAGGGGATGTCTCCGAGCAGTACTTC. Its protein product is CAIRGTGDVSEQYF.

The chain joins TRBV7-3 to TRBJ2-6; the D gene is possibly TRBD2 (7 bases). CDR3 length: 19 residues. Per germline, CDR1 SGHTA and CDR2 FQGTGA. Trimming shortened V by 5 bases and J by 0 bases, and 20 bases separated the two germline ends. The CDR3 DNA reads as TGTGCCAGCAGCCCCAACCGGGGGGCCTACTTCTCTGGGGCCAACGTCCTGACTTTC. As protein: CASSPNRGAYFSGANVLTF.

The genes are TRBV10-3 and TRBJ1-4; TRBD1 is a possible D gene (5 bases). The CDR3 has 15 amino acids. CDR1 is ENHRY and CDR2 is SYGVKD in the germline V gene. Trimming took off 10 bases at V and 2 bases at J, with 17 bases between the two ends. In DNA, the CDR3 is TGTGCCACTCAGGGTCAAGGCCATACTAATGAAAAACTGTTTTTT. Translated, it gives CATQGQGHTNEKLFF.

Details on this clone: A junction end diverges from the germline sequence, so it may reflect a read error. The J gene is TRBJ1-3, the V gene TRBV7-9; 10 nucleotides align to TRBD1. Germline CDR1 and CDR2: SEHNR and FQNEAQ (reference sequence). CDR3 length: 16 amino acids. Here the CDR3 DNA reads TGTTCCAGCAGCTTTGAGACAGGGGGCTTAAGAAACACCATATATTTT. The encoded protein is CSSSFETGGLRNTIYF.

The genes are TRBV5-4 and TRBJ1-2; possible D gene TRBD1, 6 bases. The CDR3 contains 13 residues. Germline V CDR1 and CDR2: SGHNT, YYREEE (reference sequence). The ends were cut back, 4 bases at V and 2 bases at J, with 9 bases in the middle. This CDR3 is CASSQDRNYGYTF. The CDR3 bases are TGTGCCAGCAGCCAGGACAGAAACTATGGCTACACCTTC.

The chain links TRBV7-9 to TRBJ2-1; 10 bases line up with TRBD2. Germline V CDR1 and CDR2: SEHNR, FQNEAQ (reference sequence). The CDR3 has 15 amino acids. With V trimmed by 9 bases and J by 1 base, 6 bases remained unmatched. CDR3 in amino acids: CARSSGGASYNEQFF. The CDR3 DNA reads TGTGCCAGATCGAGCGGGGGGGCTTCCTACAATGAGCAGTTCTTC.

The chain uses TRBV14 and TRBJ2-3; D gene uncertain. V lost 3 bases to trimming and J lost 4 bases, with 2 bases between them. CDR1 is SGHDN and CDR2 is FVKESK in the germline V gene. The CDR3 spans 11 residues. CDR3 in amino acids: CASSHSDTQYF. The CDR3, as DNA: TGTGCCAGCAGCCACTCAGATACGCAGTATTTT.

This sequence joins TRBV6-5 and TRBJ2-2, with D possibly TRBD2 on 5 matching bases. Germline CDR1 MNHEY, CDR2 SVGAGI. With 4 bases removed from V and 6 bases from J, the gap between germline ends came to 18 bases. The CDR3 runs to 16 residues. The CDR3 coding sequence is TGTGCCAGCAGTTTTTATAGGACCGGGGAGCCCGGGGAGCTGTTTTTT. Translation: CASSFYRTGEPGELFF.

The chain carries TRBV2 and TRBJ1-5; D call uncertain. The V and J ends lost 6 bases and 6 bases respectively, with 6 bases between them. This CDR3 is built from 11 residues. Germline lookup yields CDR1 SNHLY and CDR2 FYNNEI. CDR3 residues: CASRLGQPQHF. The DNA for the CDR3 is TGTGCCAGCAGGCTAGGTCAGCCCCAGCATTTT.

The rearrangement uses TRBV5-5 and TRBJ2-7, with 8 bases matching TRBD2. CDR3 length equals 16 residues. J was trimmed by 3 bases and V by 2 bases; bases with no gene match: 10. The germline V gene has CDR1 SGHKS and CDR2 YYEKEE (reference sequence). The CDR3 is CASSFIAGGLVYEQYF. Here the CDR3 DNA reads TGTGCCAGCAGCTTCATCGCGGGGGGCCTAGTCTACGAGCAGTACTTC.